The clone carrying this T cell receptor beta chain was observed many times. The data are from a study of Graves' ophthalmopathy and Graves' hyperthyroidism. V was clipped by 5 bases and J by 6 bases, with 17 bases between them. There are 15 residues in the CDR3. Germline V gives CDR1 LNHDA, CDR2 SQIVND (reference sequence). Beta-chain TCR CDR3 regions were amplified from RNA transcripts. The workflow started with a first-round RT-PCR run with HTBI primers and then moved on to a second-round multiplex PCR. TCRdb independently ran MiXCR on the multiplex PCR reads; one entry per CDR3 protein. The data contain 150,000 to 200,000 distinct CDR3 sequences, just under 40% of them singletons. Clinical symptoms, serum thyroxine, TRAb, thyroid ultrasound and orbital computed tomography were relied on for diagnosis.

Material: peripheral blood. This TCR was recovered from a man aged 25-45 years with Graves' ophthalmopathy. The chain carries TRBV19 and TRBJ1-5; TRBD1 is a possible D gene (5 bases). CDR3 region: CASSGDHSVIQPQHF. In DNA form, the CDR3 reads TGTGCCAGTAGTGGGGACCACTCCGTCATTCAGCCCCAGCATTTT.